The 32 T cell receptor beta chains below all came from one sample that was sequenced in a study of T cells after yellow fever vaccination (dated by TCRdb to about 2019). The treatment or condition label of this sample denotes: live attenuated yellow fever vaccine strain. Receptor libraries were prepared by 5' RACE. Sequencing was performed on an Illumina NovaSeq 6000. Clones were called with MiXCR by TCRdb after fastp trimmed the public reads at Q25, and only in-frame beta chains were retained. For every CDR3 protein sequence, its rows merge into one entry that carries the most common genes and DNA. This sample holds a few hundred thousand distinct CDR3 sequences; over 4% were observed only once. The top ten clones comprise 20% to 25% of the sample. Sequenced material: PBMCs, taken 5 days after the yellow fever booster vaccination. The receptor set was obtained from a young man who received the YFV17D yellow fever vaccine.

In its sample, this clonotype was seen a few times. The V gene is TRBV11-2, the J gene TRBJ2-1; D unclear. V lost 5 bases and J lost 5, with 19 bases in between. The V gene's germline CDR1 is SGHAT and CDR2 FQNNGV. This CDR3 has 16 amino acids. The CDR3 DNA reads TGTGCCAGCAGCCTGAGGTCTCGGGCCCCAGACAATGAGCAGTTCTTC. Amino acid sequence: CASSLRSRAPDNEQFF.

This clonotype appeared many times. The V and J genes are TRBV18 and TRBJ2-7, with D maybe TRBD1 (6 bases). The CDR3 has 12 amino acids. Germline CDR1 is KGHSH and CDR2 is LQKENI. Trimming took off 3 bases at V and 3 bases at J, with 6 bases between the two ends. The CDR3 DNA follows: TGTGCCAGCTCACCGGACAGCTACGAGCAGTACGTC. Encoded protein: CASSPDSYEQYV.

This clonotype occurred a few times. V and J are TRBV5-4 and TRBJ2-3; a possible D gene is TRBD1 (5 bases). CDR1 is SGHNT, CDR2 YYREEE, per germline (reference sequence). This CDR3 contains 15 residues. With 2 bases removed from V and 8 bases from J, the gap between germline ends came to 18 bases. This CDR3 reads CASSFTTGITATQYF. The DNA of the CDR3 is TGTGCCAGCAGCTTCACTACAGGTATCACGGCTACGCAGTATTTT.

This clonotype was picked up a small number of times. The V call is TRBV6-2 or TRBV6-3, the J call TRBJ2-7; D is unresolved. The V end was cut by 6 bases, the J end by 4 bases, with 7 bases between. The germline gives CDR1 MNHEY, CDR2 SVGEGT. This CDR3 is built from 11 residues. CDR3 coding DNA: TGTGCCAGCAGGTCCATGTACGAGCAGTACGTC. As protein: CASRSMYEQYV.

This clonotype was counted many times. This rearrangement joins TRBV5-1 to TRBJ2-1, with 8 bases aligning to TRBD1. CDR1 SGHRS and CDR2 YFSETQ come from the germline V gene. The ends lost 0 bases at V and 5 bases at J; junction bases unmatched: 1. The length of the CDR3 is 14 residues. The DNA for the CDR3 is TGCGCCAGCAGCTTGGGGACAGGGAACAATGAGCAGTTCTTC. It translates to CASSLGTGNNEQFF.

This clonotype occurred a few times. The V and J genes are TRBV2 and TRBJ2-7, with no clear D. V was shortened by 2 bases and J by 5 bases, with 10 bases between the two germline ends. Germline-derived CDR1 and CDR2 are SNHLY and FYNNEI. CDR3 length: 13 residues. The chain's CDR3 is CASSEIVQHEQYF. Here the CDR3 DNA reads TGTGCCAGCAGTGAAATAGTTCAGCACGAGCAGTACTTC.

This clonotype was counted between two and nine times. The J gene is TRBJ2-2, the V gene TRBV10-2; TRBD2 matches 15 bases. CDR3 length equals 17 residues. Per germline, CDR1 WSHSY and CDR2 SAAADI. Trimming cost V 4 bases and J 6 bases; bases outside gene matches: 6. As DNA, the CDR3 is TGCGCCAGCAGTGGGACTAGCGGGGGGGCGATCTCCGGGGAGCTGTTTTTT. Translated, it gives CASSGTSGGAISGELFF.

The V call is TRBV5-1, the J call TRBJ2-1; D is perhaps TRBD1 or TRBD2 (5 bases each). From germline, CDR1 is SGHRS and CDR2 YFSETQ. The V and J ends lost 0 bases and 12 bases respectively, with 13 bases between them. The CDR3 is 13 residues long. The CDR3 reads CASSLGNGGVQFF. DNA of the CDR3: TGCGCCAGCAGCTTGGGAAATGGGGGAGTGCAGTTCTTC.

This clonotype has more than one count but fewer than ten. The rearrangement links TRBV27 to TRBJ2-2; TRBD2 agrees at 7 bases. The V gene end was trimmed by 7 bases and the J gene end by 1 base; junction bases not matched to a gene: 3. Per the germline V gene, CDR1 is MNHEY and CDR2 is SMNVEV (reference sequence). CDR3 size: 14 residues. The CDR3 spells CASKGEGNTGELFF. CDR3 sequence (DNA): TGTGCCAGCAAAGGGGAGGGGAACACCGGGGAGCTGTTTTTT.

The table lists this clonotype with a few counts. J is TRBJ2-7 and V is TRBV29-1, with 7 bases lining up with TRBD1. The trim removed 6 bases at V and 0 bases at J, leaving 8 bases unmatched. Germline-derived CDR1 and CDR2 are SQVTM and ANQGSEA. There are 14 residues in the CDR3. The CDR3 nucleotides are TGCAGCGTCAAAGGGGGCCGGACCTCCTACGAGCAGTACTTC. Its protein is CSVKGGRTSYEQYF.

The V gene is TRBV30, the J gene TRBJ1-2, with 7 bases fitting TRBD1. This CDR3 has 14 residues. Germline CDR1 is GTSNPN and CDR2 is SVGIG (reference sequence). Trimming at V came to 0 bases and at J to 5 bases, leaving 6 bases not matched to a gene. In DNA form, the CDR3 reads TGTGCCTGGAGTGTAACAGGGGATCGGTATGGCTACACCTTC. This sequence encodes CAWSVTGDRYGYTF.

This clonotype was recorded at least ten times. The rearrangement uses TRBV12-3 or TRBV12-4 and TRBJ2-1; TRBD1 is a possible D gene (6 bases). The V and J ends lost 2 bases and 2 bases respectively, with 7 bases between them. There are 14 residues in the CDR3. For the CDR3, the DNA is TGTGCCAGCAGTTTAACAGGGACCTACAATGAGCAGTTCTTC. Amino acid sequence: CASSLTGTYNEQFF.

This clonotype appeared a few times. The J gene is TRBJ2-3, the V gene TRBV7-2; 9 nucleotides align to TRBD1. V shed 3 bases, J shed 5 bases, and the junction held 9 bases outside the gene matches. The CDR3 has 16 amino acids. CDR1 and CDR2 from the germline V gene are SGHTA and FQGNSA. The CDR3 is CASSFGGTGIQDTQYF. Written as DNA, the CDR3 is TGTGCCAGCAGCTTTGGGGGGACAGGGATTCAAGATACGCAGTATTTT.

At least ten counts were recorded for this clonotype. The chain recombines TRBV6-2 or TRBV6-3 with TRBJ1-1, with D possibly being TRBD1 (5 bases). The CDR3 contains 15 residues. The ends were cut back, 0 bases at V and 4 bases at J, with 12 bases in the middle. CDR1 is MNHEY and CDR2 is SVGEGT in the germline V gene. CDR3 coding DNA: TGTGCCAGCAGTTACTCGCCAGGGACCCCCACTGAAGCTTTCTTT. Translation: CASSYSPGTPTEAFF.

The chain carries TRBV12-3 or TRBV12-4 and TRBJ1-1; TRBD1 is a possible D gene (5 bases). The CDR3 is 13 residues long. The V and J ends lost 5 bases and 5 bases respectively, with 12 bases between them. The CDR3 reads CASSVKGETEAFF. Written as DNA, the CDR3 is TGTGCCAGCAGTGTCAAAGGGGAAACTGAAGCTTTCTTT.

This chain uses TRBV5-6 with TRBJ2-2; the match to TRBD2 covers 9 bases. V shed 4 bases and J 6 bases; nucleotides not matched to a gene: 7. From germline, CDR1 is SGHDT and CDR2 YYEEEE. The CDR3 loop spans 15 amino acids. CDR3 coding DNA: TGTGCCAGCAGCCCGCTGGCGGGGGGGCCCGGGGAGCTGTTTTTT. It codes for CASSPLAGGPGELFF. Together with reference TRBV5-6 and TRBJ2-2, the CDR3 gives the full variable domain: DAGVTQSPTHLIKTRGQQVTLRCSPKSGHDTVSWYQQALGQGPQFIFQYYEEEERQRGNFPDRFSGHQFPNYSSELNVNALLLGDSALYLCASSPLAGGPGELFFGEGSRLTVL.

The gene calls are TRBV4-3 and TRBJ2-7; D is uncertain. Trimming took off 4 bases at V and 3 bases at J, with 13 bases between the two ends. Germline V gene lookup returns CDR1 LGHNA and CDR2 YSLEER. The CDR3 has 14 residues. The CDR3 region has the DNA TGCGCCAGCAGCCCCAGGACGCACGACTACGAGCAGTACTTC. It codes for CASSPRTHDYEQYF.

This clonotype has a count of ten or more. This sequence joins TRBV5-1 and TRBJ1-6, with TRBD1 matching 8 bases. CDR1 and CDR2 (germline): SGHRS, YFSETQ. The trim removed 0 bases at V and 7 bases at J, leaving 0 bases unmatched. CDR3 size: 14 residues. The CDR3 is CASSLGQGNSPLHF. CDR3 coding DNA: TGCGCCAGCAGCTTGGGACAGGGGAATTCACCCCTCCACTTT.

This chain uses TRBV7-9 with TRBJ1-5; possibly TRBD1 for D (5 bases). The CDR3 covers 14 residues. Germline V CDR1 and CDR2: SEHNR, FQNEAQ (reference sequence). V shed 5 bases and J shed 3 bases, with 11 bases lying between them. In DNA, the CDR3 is TGTGCCAGCAGCCACCCGGGACTCAATCAGCCCCAGCATTTT. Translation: CASSHPGLNQPQHF.

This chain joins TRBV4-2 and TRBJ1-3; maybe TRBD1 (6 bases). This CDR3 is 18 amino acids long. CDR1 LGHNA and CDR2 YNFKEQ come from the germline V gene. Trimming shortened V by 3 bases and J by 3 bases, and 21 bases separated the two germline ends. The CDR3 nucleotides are TGTGCCAGCAGCCACGAACCGACCCGGGGGGCGCGTGGAAACACCATATATTTT. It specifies CASSHEPTRGARGNTIYF.

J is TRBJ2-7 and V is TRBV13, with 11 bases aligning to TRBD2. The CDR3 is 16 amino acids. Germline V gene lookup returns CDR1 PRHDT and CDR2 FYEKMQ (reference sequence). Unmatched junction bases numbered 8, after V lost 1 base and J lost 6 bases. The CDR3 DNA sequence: TGTGCCAGCAGCTTAGTCTCGGGAGGGACTAGCGGCGAGCAGTACTTC. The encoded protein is CASSLVSGGTSGEQYF.

The CDR3 DNA sequence: TGCAGCGTTGAACCGGATTGGACCGTTGACTACAATGAGCAGTTCTTC. Translation gives CSVEPDWTVDYNEQFF. The chain carries TRBV29-1 and TRBJ2-1; D gene uncertain. Germline V gene sequence: CDR1 SQVTM, CDR2 ANQGSEA. Trimming removed 2 bases at V and 3 bases at J, with 17 bases between. The CDR3 length is 16 residues.

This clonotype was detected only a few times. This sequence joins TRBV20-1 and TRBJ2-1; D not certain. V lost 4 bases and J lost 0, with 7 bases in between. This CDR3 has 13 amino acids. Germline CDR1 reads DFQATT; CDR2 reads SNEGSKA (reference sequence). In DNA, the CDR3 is TGCAGTGCTATCAGAGCCTCCTACAATGAGCAGTTCTTC. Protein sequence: CSAIRASYNEQFF.

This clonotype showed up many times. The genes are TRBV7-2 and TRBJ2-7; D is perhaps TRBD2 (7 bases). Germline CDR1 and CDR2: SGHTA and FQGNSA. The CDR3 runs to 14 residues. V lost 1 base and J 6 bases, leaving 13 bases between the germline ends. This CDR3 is CASSLVKGGREQYV. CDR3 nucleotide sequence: TGTGCCAGCAGCTTAGTAAAGGGGGGGCGCGAGCAGTACGTC.

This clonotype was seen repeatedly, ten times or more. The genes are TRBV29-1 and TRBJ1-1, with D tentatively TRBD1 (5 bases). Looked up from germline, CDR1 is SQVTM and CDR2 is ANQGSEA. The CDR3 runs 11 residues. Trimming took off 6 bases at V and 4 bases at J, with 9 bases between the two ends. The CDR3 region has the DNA TGCAGCGTCCGGGGCAGCACTGAAGCTTTCTTT. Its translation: CSVRGSTEAFF.

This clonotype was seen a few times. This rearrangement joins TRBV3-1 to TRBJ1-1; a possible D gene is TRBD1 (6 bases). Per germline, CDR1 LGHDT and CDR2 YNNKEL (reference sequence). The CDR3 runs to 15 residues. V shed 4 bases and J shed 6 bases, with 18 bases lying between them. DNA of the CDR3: TGTGCCAGCAGCCGAACCGCAGGGGTATCGGCTGAAGCTTTCTTT. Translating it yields CASSRTAGVSAEAFF.

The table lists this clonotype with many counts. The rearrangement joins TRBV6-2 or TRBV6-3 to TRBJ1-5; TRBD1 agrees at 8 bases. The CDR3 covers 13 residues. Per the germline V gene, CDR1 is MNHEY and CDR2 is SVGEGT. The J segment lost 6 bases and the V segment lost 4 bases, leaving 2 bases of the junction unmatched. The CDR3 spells CASSWTGLQPQHF. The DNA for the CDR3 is TGTGCCAGCAGTTGGACAGGGCTTCAGCCCCAGCATTTT.

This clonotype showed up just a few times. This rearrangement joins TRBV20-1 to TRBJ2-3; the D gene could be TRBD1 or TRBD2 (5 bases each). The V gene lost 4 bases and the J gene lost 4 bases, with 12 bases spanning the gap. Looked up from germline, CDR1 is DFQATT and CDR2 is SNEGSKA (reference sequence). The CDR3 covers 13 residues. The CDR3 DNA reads TGCAGTGCTAACAACGTGGGGGCAGATACGCAGTATTTT. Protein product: CSANNVGADTQYF.

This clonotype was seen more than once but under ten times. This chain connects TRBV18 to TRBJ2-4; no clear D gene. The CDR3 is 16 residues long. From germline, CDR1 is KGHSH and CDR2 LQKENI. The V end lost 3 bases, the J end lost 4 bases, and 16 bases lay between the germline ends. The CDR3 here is CASSPEVIRRKNIQYF. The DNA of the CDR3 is TGTGCCAGCTCACCCGAAGTAATTAGGCGAAAAAACATTCAGTACTTC.

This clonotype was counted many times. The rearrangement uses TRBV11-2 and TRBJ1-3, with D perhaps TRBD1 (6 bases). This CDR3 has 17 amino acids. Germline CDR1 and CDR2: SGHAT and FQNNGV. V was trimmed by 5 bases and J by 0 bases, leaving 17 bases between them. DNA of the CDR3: TGTGCCAGCAGCCCCCCGCTGGGACACTACTCTGGAAACACCATATATTTT. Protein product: CASSPPLGHYSGNTIYF. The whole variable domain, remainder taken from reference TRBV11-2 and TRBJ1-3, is EAGVAQSPRYKIIEKRQSVAFWCNPISGHATLYWYQQILGQGPKLLIQFQNNGVVDDSQLPKDRFSAERLKGVDSTLKIQPAKLEDSAVYLCASSPPLGHYSGNTIYFGEGSWLTVV.

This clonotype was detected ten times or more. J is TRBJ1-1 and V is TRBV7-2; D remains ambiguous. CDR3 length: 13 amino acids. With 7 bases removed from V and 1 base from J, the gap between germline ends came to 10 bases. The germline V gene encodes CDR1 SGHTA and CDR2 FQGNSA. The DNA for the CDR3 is TGTGCCAGCACCGTAGTCCCGAACACTGAAGCTTTCTTT. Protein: CASTVVPNTEAFF.

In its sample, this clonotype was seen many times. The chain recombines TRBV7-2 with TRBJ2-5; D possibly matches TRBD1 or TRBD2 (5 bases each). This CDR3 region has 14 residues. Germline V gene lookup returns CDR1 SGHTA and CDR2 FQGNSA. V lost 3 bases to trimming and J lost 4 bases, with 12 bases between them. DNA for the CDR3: TGTGCCAGCAGCTTTGGGGGATGGGGAGAGACCCAGTACTTC. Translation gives CASSFGGWGETQYF.